This T cell receptor (beta chain) was captured by sequencing in a study of CD8+CD57+ T cells in acquired aplastic anemia (dated by TCRdb to the late 2010s). Background on the whole study: Extracted DNA from sorted CD4+ and CD8+ cells averaged approximately 3 ug, ranging from roughly 0.17 to 27.4 ug. An average of roughly 10 million reads for CD4+ cells and approximately 12 million reads for CD8+ cells was obtained from healthy donor samples.

The study deep-sequenced TCR repertoires of sorted CD4+ and CD8+ blood T cells from severe aplastic anemia patients and healthy subjects. Ficoll-Paque density gradient centrifugation was used to isolate peripheral blood mononuclear cells. Before DNA extraction, CD4+ and CD8+ T cells were sorted by FACS or by magnetic beads. On this clonotype itself: Its antigen remains undetermined. Base qualities are not provided; no much larger clone lies one nucleotide away.

Inclusive of the bounding cysteine and phenylalanine, the CDR3 is 15 residues long. Kept here is only the CDR3 DNA, which spans 45 bases and is read in frame from base 1. Trimming takes 6 bases off V and 8 bases off J; junction bases not matched to a gene: 11. CDR1 and CDR2, per the germline V gene, are KGHDR and SFDVKD. Beyond this particular receptor, the publication reports: Roughly 30 CD8+ CDR3 sequences were found to be shared between patients and controls, but these sequences appeared to be highly expressed in patients and within the immunodominant clones of the patients. Patients and healthy controls showed no significant difference in CD8+ Simpson's diversity (P=0.060).

Profiling of TCR beta VDJ combinations and CDR3 sequences used genomic DNA as the template. An Illumina HiSeq 2000 was used for TCR repertoire sequencing. Per the authors' processing: Repertoires were assessed using TRBV/TRBJ rearrangement plots, CDR3 size and DJ length profiles, and Simpson's diversity index. The most abundant DNA sequence in the deep sequencing data was defined as the immunodominant clone. CDR3 amino acid sequences were checked for sharing across subjects and were also compared against the VDJdb database and published repertoires. TCRdb cleaned the public reads at Q25 with fastp, built clones with MiXCR and kept in-frame beta chains. Each CDR3 protein appears once, grouped with its most common genes and DNA. The V and J calls reflect TCRdb's pipeline rather than the authors' work. The sample table records about 160,000 distinct CDR3 sequences; around 40% of these occur just once. The ten largest clones add up to 0.8% to 1.1% of the sample.

The receptor was isolated from a human donor in good health. Input material: sorted CD4+, CD8+, or CD8+CD57+ T cells (not recorded which) from PBMCs. The V and J segments used are TRBV24-1 and TRBJ1-5; 8 bases in the junction line up with TRBD1. Read as DNA, the sequence is TGTGCCACCAGTCGGACAGGGTCGGGGCATGAGCCCCAGCATTTT. It translates to CATSRTGSGHEPQHF.